One sample yielded the 27 T cell receptor beta chains listed below, sequenced in a study of regulatory T cells in long-lasting Graves disease. Both iRepertoire HTBI primers and Arm-PCR of CDR3 regions were used to build the TCR beta libraries. TCRdb reprocessed the multiplex PCR reads with MiXCR, giving one entry per CDR3 protein. The repertoire consists of about 220,000 distinct CDR3 sequences, with approximately 18% occurring once and the leading ten covering around 11%. The time point denotes: newly diagnosed GD, antithyroid drugs for less than 3 months. RNA extracted from PBMCs served as the sequencing template. These sequences were also reported in another study, on T cells in Graves' hyperthyroidism and ophthalmopathy.

The sample here was peripheral blood mononuclear cells (PBMCs), taken at new diagnosis, from a patient treated with antithyroid drugs. The receptors were sampled from a woman aged 30 to 39 with Graves disease.

This clonotype was counted many times. The genes are TRBV30 and TRBJ1-1; unclear D gene. CDR1 and CDR2 (germline): GTSNPN, SVGIG (reference sequence). The V end was cut by 3 bases, the J end by 3 bases, with 14 bases between. There are 14 residues in the CDR3. The CDR3 nucleotides are TGTGCCTGGAGAGGGTGGGCCGGGGACACTGAAGCTTTCTTT. Protein: CAWRGWAGDTEAFF.

This chain links TRBV11-1 with TRBJ1-1, with 8 bases matching TRBD1. This CDR3 region has 13 residues. The germline CDR1 and CDR2 sequences are SGHAT and FQDESV (reference sequence). The V and J ends lost 7 bases and 4 bases, in that order; junction bases with no gene match: 5. The CDR3 DNA is TGTGCCAGCAAAGCGACAGGGGCCACTGAAGCTTTCTTT. Amino acids: CASKATGATEAFF.

This clonotype was counted many times. J is TRBJ2-1 and V is TRBV15; 14 nucleotides agree with TRBD2. Trimming cost V 1 base and J 3 bases; bases outside gene matches: 8. In germline, CDR1 is LNHNV, CDR2 YYDKDF (reference sequence). The CDR3 has 19 residues. The CDR3 loop is CATSRVGTSGSEDYNEQFF. DNA for the CDR3: TGTGCCACCAGCAGAGTTGGGACTAGCGGGAGTGAGGACTACAATGAGCAGTTCTTC.

This clonotype was seen a few times. The V and J genes are TRBV2 and TRBJ2-5; D call uncertain. This CDR3 has 14 residues. CDR1 is SNHLY, CDR2 FYNNEI, per germline. The CDR3, as DNA: TGTGCAATCCTACGAGTCGGCCAGGTCCAGACCCAGTACTTC. Translated: CAILRVGQVQTQYF.

This clonotype was observed at least ten times. The rearrangement links TRBV12-3 or TRBV12-4 to TRBJ2-7; 9 positions agree with TRBD2. This CDR3 has 14 amino acids. After removal of 7 bases from V and 5 bases from J, the junction contained 9 bases not matched to a gene. CDR3 region: CASTPGGGANEQYF. As DNA, the CDR3 is TGTGCCAGCACCCCCGGCGGGGGGGCCAACGAGCAGTACTTC.

V usage is TRBV19 and J usage is TRBJ1-1; a weak D match, TRBD1 (6 bases). The V gene's germline CDR1 is LNHDA and CDR2 SQIVND (reference sequence). Trimming removed 1 base at V and 6 bases at J, with 15 bases between. The CDR3 runs 15 residues. CDR3 bases: TGTGCCAGTAGTATAGGGGGACACCCCGGGGCTGAAGCTTTCTTT. It encodes CASSIGGHPGAEAFF.

This clonotype was picked up many times. The gene calls are TRBV18 and TRBJ1-1; D possibly corresponds to TRBD1 (5 bases). Germline-derived CDR1 and CDR2 are KGHSH and LQKENI. This CDR3 comprises 17 residues. V was shortened by 0 bases and J by 0 bases, with 14 bases between the two germline ends. The DNA for the CDR3 is TGTGCCAGCTCACCACCTTCCTTAGGGGCTTTGAACACTGAAGCTTTCTTT. This gives the protein CASSPPSLGALNTEAFF.

This clonotype appeared many times. V usage is TRBV30 and J usage is TRBJ2-1, with 13 bases lining up with TRBD2. Trimming at V came to 3 bases and at J to 7 bases, leaving 6 bases not matched to a gene. The CDR3 runs to 15 residues. Germline CDR1 reads GTSNPN; CDR2 reads SVGIG (reference sequence). CDR3 residues: CAWRGLAGKLNEQFF. In nucleotides, the CDR3 is TGTGCCTGGAGGGGACTAGCGGGAAAGTTGAATGAGCAGTTCTTC.

Many counts were recorded for this clonotype. The gene calls are TRBV11-3 and TRBJ1-1; no definite D call. Germline CDR1 and CDR2: SGHNT and YENEEA. Trimming took off 5 bases at V and 2 bases at J, with 9 bases between the two ends. The CDR3 is 13 amino acids. The CDR3 DNA reads as TGTGCCAGCAGCCCAGCATTTAACACTGAAGCTTTCTTT. The encoded protein is CASSPAFNTEAFF.

A word on this clonotype: Possible read error: a much larger clone is one base away. V is TRBV25-1 and J is TRBJ2-3; no reliable D call. Germline-derived CDR1 and CDR2 are MGHDK and SYGVNS. V was clipped by 5 bases and J by 8 bases, with 20 bases between them. There are 15 residues in the CDR3. CDR3 coding DNA: TGTGCCAGCAGTATGGTCGGTAGTCGGTCAGGTACGCAGTATTTT. It translates to CASSMVGSRSGTQYF.

This clonotype was detected ten times or more. This chain joins TRBV11-2 and TRBJ1-1, with D perhaps matching TRBD1 (5 bases). This CDR3 is 14 amino acids long. V dropped 2 bases and J dropped 3 bases, with 10 bases sitting between them. CDR1 and CDR2 from the germline V gene are SGHAT and FQNNGV. CDR3 nucleotide sequence: TGTGCCAGCAGCTTAACAGGCTGGGACACTGAAGCTTTCTTT. Translated: CASSLTGWDTEAFF.

The chain uses TRBV3-1 and TRBJ1-1; 10 nucleotides agree with TRBD1. The CDR3 sequence is 15 residues long. J gave up 4 bases and V 4 bases, and 6 bases lay outside the gene matches. Germline lookup yields CDR1 LGHDT and CDR2 YNNKEL (reference sequence). The CDR3 region is CASSLGQGQGTEAFF. In DNA form, the CDR3 reads TGTGCCAGCAGCCTGGGACAGGGGCAGGGCACTGAAGCTTTCTTT.

This clonotype occurred many times. The V call is TRBV20-1, the J call TRBJ2-1, with D possibly TRBD2 on 6 matching bases. The CDR3 length is 15 residues. V lost 2 bases and J 5 bases, leaving 16 bases between the germline ends. The germline V gene has CDR1 DFQATT and CDR2 SNEGSKA (reference sequence). CDR3 protein: CSARHPRGTNNEQFF. In DNA form, the CDR3 reads TGCAGTGCTAGACACCCTCGGGGGACGAACAATGAGCAGTTCTTC.

The chain recombines TRBV10-3 with TRBJ2-5; TRBD1 might be the D (5 bases). The CDR3 is 14 amino acids. CDR1 and CDR2 from the germline V gene are ENHRY and SYGVKD. V was trimmed by 2 bases and J by 5 bases, leaving 12 bases between them. The CDR3: CAISERGSPETQYF. CDR3 nucleotide sequence: TGTGCCATCAGTGAGAGGGGCAGCCCTGAGACCCAGTACTTC.

The rearrangement uses TRBV10-2 and TRBJ2-3; 9 nucleotides agree with TRBD2. This CDR3 is 16 amino acids long. Germline V gene data show CDR1 as WSHSY and CDR2 as SAAADI. J gave up 3 bases and V 0 bases, and 4 bases lay outside the gene matches. The CDR3 sequence is CASSESASGNTDTQYF. The CDR3 DNA is TGCGCCAGCAGTGAGTCGGCTAGCGGGAATACAGATACGCAGTATTTT.

This clonotype was observed at least ten times. This chain links TRBV10-1 with TRBJ2-2, with a tentative D call TRBD2 (6 bases). This CDR3 region has 15 residues. The germline gives CDR1 WNHNN, CDR2 SYGVQD (reference sequence). The ends were cut back, 0 bases at V and 3 bases at J, with 8 bases in the middle. The CDR3 loop is CASSESLAYTGELFF. The CDR3, as DNA: TGCGCCAGCAGTGAGTCGCTAGCGTACACCGGGGAGCTGTTTTTT.

This clonotype was seen many times. In DNA, the CDR3 is TGCAGTGCTAGAGATCCGCAGTCAAATTCACCCCTCCACTTT. As protein: CSARDPQSNSPLHF. V usage is TRBV20-1 and J usage is TRBJ1-6; D is unresolved. V was trimmed by 0 bases and J by 7 bases, leaving 10 bases between them. The CDR3 spans 14 residues. Germline V gene lookup returns CDR1 DFQATT and CDR2 SNEGSKA (reference sequence).

This clonotype was observed at least ten times. The V and J genes are TRBV6-1 and TRBJ2-2; D possibly corresponds to TRBD1 (5 bases). This CDR3 contains 18 residues. CDR1 MNHNS and CDR2 SASEGT come from the germline V gene. Trimming left V 2 bases short and J 0 bases short, with 16 bases between. The CDR3 DNA follows: TGTGCCAGCAGTGAAATCCCCACAGGTCTCGCGAACACCGGGGAGCTGTTTTTT. Translated, it gives CASSEIPTGLANTGELFF.

This clonotype was seen at least ten times. The chain carries TRBV30 and TRBJ1-4; perhaps TRBD1 as D (5 bases). This CDR3 comprises 17 residues. CDR1 and CDR2 (germline): GTSNPN, SVGIG (reference sequence). Trimming shortened V by 1 base and J by 1 base, and 16 bases separated the two germline ends. The CDR3 protein is CAWSGGGFHGTNEKLFF. The CDR3 coding sequence is TGTGCCTGGAGTGGCGGGGGATTCCATGGAACTAATGAAAAACTGTTTTTT.

This clonotype was seen ten or more times. The chain employs TRBV12-3 or TRBV12-4 and TRBJ1-3; the match to TRBD1 covers 7 bases. The CDR3 has 15 residues. Germline trimming cut 3 bases from V and 0 bases from J; bases unmatched to any gene: 2. CDR3 region: CASSFGTASGNTIYF. For the CDR3, the DNA is TGTGCCAGCAGTTTCGGGACAGCCTCTGGAAACACCATATATTTT.

Comments on this clonotype: One end of the junction varies from germline; a read error may be responsible. This rearrangement joins TRBV18 to TRBJ2-5; 7 bases align to TRBD1. Germline assignment: CDR1 KGHSH and CDR2 LQKENI. There are 13 residues in the CDR3. The CDR3 sequence is CASSLHRGETRYF. CDR3 coding DNA: TGTGCCAGCTCGCTTCACAGGGGTGAGACCCGGTACTTC.

The V and J genes are TRBV28 and TRBJ2-1; 9 positions match TRBD1. This CDR3 comprises 16 residues. After removal of 5 bases from V and 7 bases from J, the junction contained 12 bases not matched to a gene. The germline V gene has CDR1 MDHEN and CDR2 SYDVKM. CDR3 loop: CASSLSGQGGINEQFF. CDR3 nucleotides: TGTGCCAGCAGTCTATCGGGACAGGGTGGGATAAATGAGCAGTTCTTC.

This clonotype has at least ten counts. This rearrangement joins TRBV7-9 to TRBJ1-3; D remains ambiguous. The CDR3 covers 14 residues. Per the germline V gene, CDR1 is SEHNR and CDR2 is FQNEAQ (reference sequence). V was shortened by 3 bases and J by 0 bases, with 6 bases between the two germline ends. Here the CDR3 reads CASSFDISGNTIYF. The DNA of the CDR3 is TGTGCCAGCAGCTTTGACATCTCTGGAAACACCATATATTTT.

This clonotype has at least ten counts. The rearrangement joins TRBV27 to TRBJ2-5; no firm D call. V was shortened by 2 bases and J by 5 bases, with 12 bases between the two germline ends. Germline CDR1 MNHEY, CDR2 SMNVEV (reference sequence). The CDR3 has 14 residues. The CDR3 loop is CASSLRSPRETQYF. In DNA, the CDR3 is TGTGCCAGCAGTTTAAGAAGTCCTAGGGAGACCCAGTACTTC.

In its sample, this clonotype was seen many times. The CDR3 DNA sequence: TGTGCCAGCAGCCCGGGGGGGGGACCGAACACTGAAGCTTTCTTT. This translates into CASSPGGGPNTEAFF. The J gene is TRBJ1-1, the V gene TRBV11-2, with D possibly TRBD1 on 5 matching bases. The CDR3 contains 15 residues. The germline V gene has CDR1 SGHAT and CDR2 FQNNGV. V lost 5 bases and J 1 base, leaving 14 bases between the germline ends.

Many counts were recorded for this clonotype. The chain recombines TRBV24-1 with TRBJ2-3; TRBD2 aligns across 7 bases. The V segment lost 3 bases and the J segment 4 bases; nucleotides outside the gene matches: 6. The CDR3 extends over 15 amino acids. Germline loops: CDR1 KGHDR, CDR2 SFDVKD. The CDR3 DNA is TGTGCCACCAGTGATCCTCGGACTAGGGCAGATACGCAGTATTTT. Translation gives CATSDPRTRADTQYF.

This clonotype was counted ten times or more. The chain is built from TRBV27 and TRBJ1-2; D might be TRBD1 (6 bases). Germline-derived CDR1 and CDR2 are MNHEY and SMNVEV (reference sequence). Trimming cost V 8 bases and J 9 bases, with 19 bases left between them. CDR3 size: 13 residues. DNA for the CDR3: TGTGCCAGCGCAACCTTAGGGGGGCGCAGCTACACCTTC. Translation gives CASATLGGRSYTF.